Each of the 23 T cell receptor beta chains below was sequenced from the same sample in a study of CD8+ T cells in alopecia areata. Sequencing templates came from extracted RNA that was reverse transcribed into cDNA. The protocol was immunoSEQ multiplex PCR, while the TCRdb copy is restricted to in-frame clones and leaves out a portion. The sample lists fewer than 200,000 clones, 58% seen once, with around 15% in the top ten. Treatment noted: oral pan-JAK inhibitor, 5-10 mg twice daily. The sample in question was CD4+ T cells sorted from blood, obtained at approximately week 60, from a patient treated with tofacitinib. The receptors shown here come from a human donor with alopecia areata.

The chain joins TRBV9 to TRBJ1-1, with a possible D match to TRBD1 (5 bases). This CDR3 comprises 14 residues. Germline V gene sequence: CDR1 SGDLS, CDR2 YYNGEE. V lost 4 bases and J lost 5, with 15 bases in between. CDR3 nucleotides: TGTGCCAGCAGCCCGCTCCGGGGGGGAACTGAAGCTTTCTTT. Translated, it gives CASSPLRGGTEAFF.

CDR3 in DNA: TGCGCCAGCAGCCCTGCTGTAGGAGCGGGGGGGCCAGCGGATACGCAGTATTTT. Protein product: CASSPAVGAGGPADTQYF. The chain joins TRBV4-1 to TRBJ2-3; 10 bases are a match to TRBD2. Trimming took 4 bases from V and 6 from J; bases not matched to a gene: 16. This CDR3 is built from 18 residues. Germline CDR1 is MGHRA and CDR2 is YSYEKL.

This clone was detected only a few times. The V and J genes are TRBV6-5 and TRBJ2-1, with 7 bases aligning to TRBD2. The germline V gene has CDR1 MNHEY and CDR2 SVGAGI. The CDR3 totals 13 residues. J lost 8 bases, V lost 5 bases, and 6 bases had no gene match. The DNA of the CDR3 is TGTGCCAGCAGTAATGAAGCGGGGCATGAGCAGTTCTTC. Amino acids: CASSNEAGHEQFF.

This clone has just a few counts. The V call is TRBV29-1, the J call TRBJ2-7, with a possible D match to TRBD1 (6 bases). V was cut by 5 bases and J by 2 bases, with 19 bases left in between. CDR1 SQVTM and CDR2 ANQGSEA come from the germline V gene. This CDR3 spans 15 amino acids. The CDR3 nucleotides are TGCAGCGTTTGGGACCCCAGGACAGAAACCTACGAGCAGTACTTC. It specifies CSVWDPRTETYEQYF.

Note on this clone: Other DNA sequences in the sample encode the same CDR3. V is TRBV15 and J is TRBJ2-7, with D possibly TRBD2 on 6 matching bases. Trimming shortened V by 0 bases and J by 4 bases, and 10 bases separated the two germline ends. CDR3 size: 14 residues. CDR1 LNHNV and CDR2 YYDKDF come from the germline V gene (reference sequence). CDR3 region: CATSRDLGGYEQYF. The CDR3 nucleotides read TGTGCCACCAGCAGAGATCTCGGGGGTTACGAGCAGTACTTC. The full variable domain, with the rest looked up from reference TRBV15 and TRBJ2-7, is DAMVIQNPRYQVTQFGKPVTLSCSQTLNHNVMYWYQQKSSQAPKLLFHYYDKDFNNEADTPDNFQSRRPNTSFCFLDIRSPGLGDTAMYLCATSRDLGGYEQYFGPGTRLTVT.

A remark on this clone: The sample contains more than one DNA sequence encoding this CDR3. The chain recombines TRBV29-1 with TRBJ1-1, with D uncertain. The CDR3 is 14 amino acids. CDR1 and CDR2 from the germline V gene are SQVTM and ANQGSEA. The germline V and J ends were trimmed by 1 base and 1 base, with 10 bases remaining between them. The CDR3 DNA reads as TGCAGCGTTGAAGTACAAGGGAGGAACACTGAAGCTTTCTTT. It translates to CSVEVQGRNTEAFF.

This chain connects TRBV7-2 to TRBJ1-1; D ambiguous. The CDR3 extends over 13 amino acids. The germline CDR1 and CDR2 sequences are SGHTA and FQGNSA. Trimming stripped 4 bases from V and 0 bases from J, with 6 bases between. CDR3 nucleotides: TGTGCCAGCAGCTCGATGATGAACACTGAAGCTTTCTTT. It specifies CASSSMMNTEAFF.

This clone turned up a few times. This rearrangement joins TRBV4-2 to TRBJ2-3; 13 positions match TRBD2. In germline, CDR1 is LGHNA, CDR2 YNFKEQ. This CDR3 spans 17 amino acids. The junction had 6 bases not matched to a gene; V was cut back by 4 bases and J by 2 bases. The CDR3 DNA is TGTGCCAGCAGCCCAACGGGACTAGCGGGGATCACAGATACGCAGTATTTT. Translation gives CASSPTGLAGITDTQYF.

The CDR3 sequence is CAWNFDSGNTGELFF. As DNA, the CDR3 is TGTGCCTGGAACTTCGACAGCGGAAACACCGGGGAGCTGTTTTTT. The chain couples TRBV30 to TRBJ2-2; D tentatively reads TRBD1 or TRBD2 (5 bases each). This CDR3 has 15 residues. CDR1 and CDR2 (germline): GTSNPN, SVGIG (reference sequence). Trimming took 4 bases from V and 2 from J, leaving 14 bases between them.

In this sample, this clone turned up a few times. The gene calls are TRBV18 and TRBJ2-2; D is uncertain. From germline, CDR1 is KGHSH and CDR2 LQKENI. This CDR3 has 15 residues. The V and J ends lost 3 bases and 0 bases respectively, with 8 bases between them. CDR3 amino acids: CASSPRSANTGELFF. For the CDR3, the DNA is TGTGCCAGCTCACCTCGGAGTGCGAACACCGGGGAGCTGTTTTTT.

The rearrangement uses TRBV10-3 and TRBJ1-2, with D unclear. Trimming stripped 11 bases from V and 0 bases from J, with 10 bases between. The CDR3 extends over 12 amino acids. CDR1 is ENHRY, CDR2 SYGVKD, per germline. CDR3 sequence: CASSGSNYGYTF. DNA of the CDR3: TGTGCCTCCTCCGGATCTAACTATGGCTACACCTTC.

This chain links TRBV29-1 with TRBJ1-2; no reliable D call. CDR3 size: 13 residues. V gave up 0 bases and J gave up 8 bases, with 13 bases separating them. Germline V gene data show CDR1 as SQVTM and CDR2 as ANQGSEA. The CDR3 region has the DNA TGCAGCGTTGAAGATCAAACCTCTCGGGGCTACACCTTC. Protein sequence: CSVEDQTSRGYTF.

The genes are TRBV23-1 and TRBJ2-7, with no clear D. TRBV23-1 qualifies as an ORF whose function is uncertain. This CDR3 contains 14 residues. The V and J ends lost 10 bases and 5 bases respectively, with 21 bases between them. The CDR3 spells CANVSPLCADEQYF. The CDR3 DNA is TGCGCCAATGTGTCGCCGCTGTGCGCCGACGAGCAGTACTTC.

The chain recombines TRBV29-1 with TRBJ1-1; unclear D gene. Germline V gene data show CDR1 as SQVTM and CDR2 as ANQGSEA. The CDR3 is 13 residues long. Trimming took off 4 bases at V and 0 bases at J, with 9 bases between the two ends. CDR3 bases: TGCAGCGTTGTGACGTTGATGAACACTGAAGCTTTCTTT. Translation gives CSVVTLMNTEAFF.

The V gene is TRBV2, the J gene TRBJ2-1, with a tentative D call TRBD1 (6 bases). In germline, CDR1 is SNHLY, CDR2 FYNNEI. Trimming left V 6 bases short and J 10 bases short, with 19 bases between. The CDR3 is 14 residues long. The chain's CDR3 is CASRPTGMSREQFF. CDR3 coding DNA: TGTGCCAGCAGGCCAACAGGGATGTCCAGAGAGCAGTTCTTC.

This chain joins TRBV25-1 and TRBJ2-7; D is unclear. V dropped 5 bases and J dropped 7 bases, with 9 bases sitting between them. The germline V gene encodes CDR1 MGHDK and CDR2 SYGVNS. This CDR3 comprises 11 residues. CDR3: CASSIGREQYF. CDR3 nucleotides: TGTGCCAGCAGTATAGGACGGGAGCAGTACTTC.

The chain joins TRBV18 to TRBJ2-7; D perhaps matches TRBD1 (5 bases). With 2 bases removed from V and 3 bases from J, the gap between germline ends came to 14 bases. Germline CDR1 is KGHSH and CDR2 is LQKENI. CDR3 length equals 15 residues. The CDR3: CASSPTAGPYYEQYF. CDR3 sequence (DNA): TGTGCCAGCTCACCAACAGCAGGGCCCTACTACGAGCAGTACTTC.

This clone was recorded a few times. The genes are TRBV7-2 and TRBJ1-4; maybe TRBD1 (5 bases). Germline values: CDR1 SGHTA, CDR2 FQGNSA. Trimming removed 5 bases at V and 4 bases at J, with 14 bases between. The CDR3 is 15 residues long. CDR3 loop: CASSGGGVRNEKLFF. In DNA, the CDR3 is TGTGCCAGCAGCGGTGGGGGGGTGCGTAATGAAAAACTGTTTTTT. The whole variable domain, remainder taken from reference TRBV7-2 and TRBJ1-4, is GAGVSQSPSNKVTEKGKDVELRCDPISGHTALYWYRQSLGQGLEFLIYFQGNSAPDKSGLPSDRFSAERTGGSVSTLTIQRTQQEDSAVYLCASSGGGVRNEKLFFGSGTQLSVL.

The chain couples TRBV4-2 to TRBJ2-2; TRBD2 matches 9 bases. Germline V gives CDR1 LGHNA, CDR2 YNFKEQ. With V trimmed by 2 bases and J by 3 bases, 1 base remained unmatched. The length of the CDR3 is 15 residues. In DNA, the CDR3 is TGTGCCAGCAGCCAACTAGCGGGGTACACCGGGGAGCTGTTTTTT. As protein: CASSQLAGYTGELFF.

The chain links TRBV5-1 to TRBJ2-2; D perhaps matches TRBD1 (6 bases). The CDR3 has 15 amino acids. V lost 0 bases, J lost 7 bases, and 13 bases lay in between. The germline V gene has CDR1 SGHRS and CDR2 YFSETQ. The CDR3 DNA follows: TGCGCCAGCAGCTTGGCCTCACAGGGCATCGGGGAGCTGTTTTTT. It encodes CASSLASQGIGELFF.

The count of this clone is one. CDR3 in amino acids: CASRRSNQPQHF. As DNA, the CDR3 is TGTGCCAGTAGGCGCAGCAATCAGCCCCAGCATTTT. The chain couples TRBV19 to TRBJ1-5; no reliable D call. From germline, CDR1 is LNHDA and CDR2 SQIVND (reference sequence). V lost 6 bases to trimming and J lost 1 base, with 4 bases between them. The CDR3 contains 12 residues.

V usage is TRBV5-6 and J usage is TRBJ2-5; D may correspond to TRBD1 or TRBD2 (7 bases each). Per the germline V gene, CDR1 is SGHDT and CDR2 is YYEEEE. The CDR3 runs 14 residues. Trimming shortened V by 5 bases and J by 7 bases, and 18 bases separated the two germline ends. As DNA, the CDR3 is TGTGCCAGCAGATCACCGGGACAGCGGGGGACCCAGTACTTC. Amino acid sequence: CASRSPGQRGTQYF.

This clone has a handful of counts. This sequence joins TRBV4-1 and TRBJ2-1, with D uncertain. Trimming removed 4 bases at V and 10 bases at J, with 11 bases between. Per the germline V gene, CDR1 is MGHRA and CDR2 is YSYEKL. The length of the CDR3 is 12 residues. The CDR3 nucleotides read TGCGCCAGCAGCCCTCCCGGGTGGGAGCAGTTCTTC. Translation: CASSPPGWEQFF.